This entry features one T cell receptor (beta chain) sequence. Antigen unknown. Other nucleotide sequences from this sample produce the same CDR3. Sequenced by immunoSEQ multiplex PCR; TCRdb stores in-frame clones only, minus some. The sample has around 1 million clones, over 60% seen once. The CDR3 covers 14 residues. From germline, CDR1 is SEHNR and CDR2 FQNEAQ (reference sequence). Trimming stripped 4 bases from V and 2 bases from J, with 10 bases between. This sample was taken from a study of shared clonotypes between healthy human individuals. The study, taken as a whole, reports: Sharing across a few donors was seen in 4.5% to 5.5% of naive CD4 clonotypes. Sorted-subset samples were not fully sequenced, rarefaction indicated.

What was sequenced was memory CD4+ T cells sorted from blood. Subset described: CD45RA-negative fraction. The chain employs TRBV7-9 and TRBJ2-3, with D maybe TRBD1 (6 bases). The source is a man in his late teens or twenties in good health. The CDR3 region is CASSSRGITDTQYF. As DNA, the CDR3 is TGTGCCAGCAGCTCCAGGGGCATCACAGATACGCAGTATTTT.